Sequencing of this T cell receptor beta chain was carried out in a study of CD8 T cells in ankylosing spondylitis. Study-level results: A motif of 7 to 9 highly homologous TCR beta variants was seen as apparently characteristic of ankylosing spondylitis blood.

This clonotype was counted many times. Its antigen remains unknown. Losses at the gene ends were 2 bases for V and 4 bases for J; bases not matched to a gene: 5. Germline V lookup: CDR1 KGHDR, CDR2 SFDVKD. CDR3 length equals 16 residues. Each TCR beta library was made by quantitative 5'-RACE that incorporated molecular barcodes. A single record per CDR3 protein comes from TCRdb applying MiXCR to the 5' RACE reads. The table lists some 140,000 distinct CDR3 sequences, 7.5% to 9.5% of them singletons. The sequencing sample was made of synovial fluid, either unsorted or a sorted T cell fraction (not recorded which). This chain joins TRBV24-1 and TRBJ1-5; TRBD1 agrees at 9 bases. The clonotype was recovered from a male donor with ankylosing spondylitis. For the CDR3, the DNA is TGTGCCACCAGTGATTCTGGGACAGGGTGGAATCAGCCCCAGCATTTT. Amino acid sequence: CATSDSGTGWNQPQHF.